This record covers a single T cell receptor (beta chain). Its matching antigen is unknown. The V gene lost 3 bases and the J gene lost 5 bases, with 8 bases spanning the gap. CDR1 and CDR2 from the germline V gene are DFQATT and SNEGSKA (reference sequence). The CDR3 loop spans 11 amino acids. This sample's time point: week 47, end of study. Each dose delivered 300 ug of mutant IDH1 20-mer peptide subcutaneously with imiquimod. The method was immunoSEQ multiplex PCR; TCRdb's version includes in-frame clones alone and lacks a portion of them. Here the sample spans about 34,000 clones, around nine tenths being singletons. This sample was taken from a study of a mutant IDH1 vaccine in newly diagnosed glioma.

Sequenced material: PBMCs, taken from a glioma patient whose treatment included an IDH1 peptide vaccine. This TCR derives from a woman in her 30s with glioma. The rearrangement uses TRBV20-1 and TRBJ2-7; no clear D gene. Here the CDR3 DNA reads TGCAGTGCTAGTACATCGCACGAGCAGTACTTC. Protein product: CSASTSHEQYF.